This TCR beta chain came from a study of blood T cell repertoires in COVID-19 (dated by TCRdb to about 2020). About the study as a whole: Samples from collaborators originated in the United States, Italy and Spain and spanned both the acute and convalescent phases of COVID-19. Samples were obtained from the ongoing ImmuneRACE study (first 160 participants) and from some 1,200 subjects provided by 6 global collaborators. The material from the prospective study consisted of cDNA or gDNA derived from T cells, B-cell-depleted T cells, or PBMCs. The sample metadata nearly always contained a de-identified subject ID, COVID-19 status, age in years and sex. The repertoires were made available in a free public database intended to serve as a resource for research on the immune response to SARS-CoV-2. Where available, HLA class I and class II types were taken from metadata supplied by the sample provider and were not determined by assay-based typing. Deeply sampled blood TCRbeta repertoires from subjects exposed to, actively infected with, or recovered from COVID-19 were included in the dataset. General findings and caveats noted by the study authors: The amount of clinical and demographic metadata varied by source and participant and was provided uncurated.

On this clone itself: Its recognized antigen is unknown. Qualities for individual bases were not recorded, and no much larger clone is one base off.

TCRbeta CDR3 regions were amplified from genomic DNA by means of the immunoSEQ Assay, a bias-controlled multiplex PCR. On the study's bioinformatics: The number of nucleated cells in each sample was estimated from the amplification of reference gene primers within the assay. To quantify the absolute abundance of each unique TCRbeta CDR3 rearrangement, sequence reads were collapsed and filtered. For each sample, productive Simpson clonality was calculated as the square root of Simpson's diversity index across productive rearrangements. Entries here come from immuneACCESS through TCRdb and include only in-frame sequences with V and J called. Some clones fail to appear in such tables; in the studies checked, an unresolved V gene covers under half of the shortfall, and the cause of the remainder is unknown. That table is the source of V, J and clone size, and D and trimming were worked out from the DNA. This sample gives approximately 75,000 clones in total; roughly 90% of them show up just once. Over 25% of the sample is in the top ten clones.

The collaborating institutions used their own protocols to collect whole blood in K2EDTA tubes. Collaborator samples were shipped for TCRbeta analysis as frozen whole blood, isolated PBMCs, or DNA extracted from either sample type. Taken from cysteine to phenylalanine, the CDR3 has 13 residues. Only the CDR3 DNA is retained, 39 bases long and in frame from the first base. Trimming at the junction amounts to 2 bases on V and 9 bases on J, and the germline ends lie 11 bases apart. CDR1 and CDR2, looked up from the germline V gene, are MNHEY and SVGAGI. The sequence came from a man aged 50 to 59 with acute or convalescent COVID-19. The rearrangement joined TRBV6-5 to TRBJ2-1; tentative D gene TRBD2, with 5 bases matching. The sequencing input was peripheral blood. The CDR3 region reads CASSYGLGGEQFF. The DNA reads as follows: TGTGCCAGCAGTTACGGACTGGGTGGTGAGCAGTTCTTC.